The subject of this entry is one T cell receptor beta chain. The data are from a study of OX40 agonist ivuxolimab in advanced cancers. As for the study in general: Partial responses occurred in Three dose-escalation patients, one with hepatocellular carcinoma and two with cutaneous melanoma.

V shed 3 bases and J 7 bases; nucleotides not matched to a gene: 13. Germline CDR1 and CDR2: SGHDT and YYEEEE. This CDR3 has 15 residues. Assay: immunoSEQ multiplex PCR; the TCRdb copy retains only in-frame clones and omits some. The sample consists of roughly 30,000 clones, approximately 86% of them appearing once. This specimen was CD4+ or CD8+ T cells sorted from blood, taken in a trial of the OX40 agonist ivuxolimab. The source is an adult with an advanced solid tumor such as melanoma, head and neck, liver or kidney cancer. The chain links TRBV5-6 to TRBJ2-7; 7 bases match TRBD2. The CDR3, as DNA: TGTGCCAGCAGCTCTCACGGGGCGGGAGCTGTGGAGCAGTACTTC. This gives the protein CASSSHGAGAVEQYF.